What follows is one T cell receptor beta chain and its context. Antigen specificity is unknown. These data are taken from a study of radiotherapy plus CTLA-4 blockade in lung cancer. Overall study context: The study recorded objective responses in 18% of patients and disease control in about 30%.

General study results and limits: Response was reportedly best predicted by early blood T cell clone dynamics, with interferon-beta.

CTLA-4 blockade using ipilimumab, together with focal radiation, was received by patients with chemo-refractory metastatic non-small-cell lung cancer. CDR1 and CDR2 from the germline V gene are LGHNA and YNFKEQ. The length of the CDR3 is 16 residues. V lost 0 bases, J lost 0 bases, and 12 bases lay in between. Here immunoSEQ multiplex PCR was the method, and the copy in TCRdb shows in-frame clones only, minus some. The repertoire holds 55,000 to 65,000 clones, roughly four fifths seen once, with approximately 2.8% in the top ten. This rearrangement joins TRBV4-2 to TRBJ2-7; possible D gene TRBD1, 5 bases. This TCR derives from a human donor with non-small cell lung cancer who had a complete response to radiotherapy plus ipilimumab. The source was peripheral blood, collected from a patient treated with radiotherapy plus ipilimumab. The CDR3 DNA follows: TGTGCCAGCAGCCAAGATTTGAAGACAGTCTCCTACGAGCAGTACTTC. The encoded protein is CASSQDLKTVSYEQYF.